The next 15 T cell receptor beta chains were all read from a single sample in a study of neurological immune-mediated disorders. MiXCR was run by TCRdb on the 5' RACE reads, yielding one entry per CDR3 protein. The table records roughly 40,000 distinct CDR3 sequences, 2% to 2.5% of them present only once. Material: PBMCs. The receptor set was obtained from a man between 50 and 59 years old with multiple sclerosis.

This clonotype was seen repeatedly, ten times or more. V is TRBV5-1 and J is TRBJ2-4; TRBD1 matches 8 bases. This CDR3 contains 16 residues. J gave up 1 base and V 4 bases, and 7 bases lay outside the gene matches. Germline V gene data show CDR1 as SGHRS and CDR2 as YFSETQ. CDR3 protein: CASSTGTGFAKNIQYF. The CDR3 DNA reads TGCGCCAGCAGCACTGGGACAGGTTTTGCCAAAAACATTCAGTACTTC.

This clonotype was found many times. This rearrangement joins TRBV7-9 to TRBJ1-2, with 9 bases that match TRBD1. This CDR3 region has 16 residues. The V gene end was trimmed by 3 bases and the J gene end by 3 bases; junction bases not matched to a gene: 8. Germline V gene data show CDR1 as SEHNR and CDR2 as FQNEAQ (reference sequence). DNA for the CDR3: TGTGCCAGCAGCTTTACTACTGGACAGGGGTACTATGGCTACACCTTC. This codes for CASSFTTGQGYYGYTF.

This clonotype was seen repeatedly, ten times or more. The J gene is TRBJ1-5, the V gene TRBV19; TRBD1 is a possible D gene (5 bases). CDR3 length: 15 amino acids. V was trimmed by 0 bases and J by 2 bases, leaving 8 bases between them. Germline assignment: CDR1 LNHDA and CDR2 SQIVND (reference sequence). The CDR3 loop is CASSIEAGRNQPQHF. The CDR3 region has the DNA TGTGCCAGTAGTATAGAGGCAGGGCGCAATCAGCCCCAGCATTTT.

For this clonotype: A read error is possible here, since a much larger clone lies one base away. The chain is built from TRBV28 and TRBJ2-1; D not resolved. The length of the CDR3 is 15 residues. Germline lookup yields CDR1 MDHEN and CDR2 SYDVKM. The V gene lost 8 bases and the J gene lost 1 base, with 15 bases spanning the gap. For the CDR3, the DNA is TGTGCCAGCGTGAGCGCCGCCAAATCCTACAATGAGCAGTTCTTC. This gives the protein CASVSAAKSYNEQFF.

This clonotype was counted at least ten times. The chain carries TRBV6-1 and TRBJ2-7, with TRBD1 identical over 9 bases. This CDR3 region has 14 residues. Germline-derived CDR1 and CDR2 are MNHNS and SASEGT. The J segment lost 2 bases and the V segment lost 6 bases, leaving 5 bases of the junction unmatched. CDR3 DNA sequence: TGTGCCAGCAGGGACAGGGGACGGGCCTACGAGCAGTACTTC. Its protein product is CASRDRGRAYEQYF.

This clonotype was recorded many times. This chain connects TRBV7-2 to TRBJ1-1; D is perhaps TRBD1 (5 bases). This CDR3 is built from 14 residues. V was trimmed by 4 bases and J by 1 base, leaving 10 bases between them. Germline CDR1 is SGHTA and CDR2 is FQGNSA. The CDR3 DNA sequence: TGTGCCAGCAGCTCATCCGACAGGAACACTGAAGCTTTCTTT. Translated: CASSSSDRNTEAFF.

This clonotype has ten or more counts. The chain is built from TRBV7-2 and TRBJ1-4; the match to TRBD1 covers 7 bases. V lost 4 bases to trimming and J lost 7 bases; unmatched junction nucleotides: 6. The germline V gene has CDR1 SGHTA and CDR2 FQGNSA. The CDR3 loop spans 14 amino acids. The CDR3 bases are TGTGCCAGCAGCTGGAAGGGGGCAGGTGAAAAACTGTTTTTT. Translated: CASSWKGAGEKLFF.

This clonotype was counted many times. This rearrangement joins TRBV7-2 to TRBJ1-5; D is ambiguous. The V end lost 3 bases, the J end lost 5 bases, and 5 bases lay between the germline ends. The CDR3 has 12 residues. The V gene's germline CDR1 is SGHTA and CDR2 FQGNSA. The CDR3 sequence is CASSFRDQPQHF. DNA for the CDR3: TGTGCCAGCAGCTTCCGGGATCAGCCCCAGCATTTT.

This clonotype has ten or more counts. The genes are TRBV12-3 or TRBV12-4 and TRBJ1-2; D gene uncertain. V lost 5 bases to trimming and J lost 0 bases, with 7 bases between them. This CDR3 is built from 13 residues. The CDR3 nucleotides read TGTGCCAGCAGTCCTGATGCTAACTATGGCTACACCTTC. Translated, it gives CASSPDANYGYTF.

Ten or more counts support this clonotype. V and J are TRBV6-5 and TRBJ1-2; the match to TRBD1 covers 7 bases. V shed 2 bases and J 4 bases; nucleotides not matched to a gene: 19. There are 19 residues in the CDR3. Germline V gene sequence: CDR1 MNHEY, CDR2 SVGAGI. CDR3 amino acids: CASSYGRYRQGRGGYGYTF. CDR3 sequence (DNA): TGTGCCAGCAGTTACGGTCGCTATCGACAGGGCCGGGGAGGCTATGGCTACACCTTC.

This clonotype was recorded many times. V is TRBV24-1 and J is TRBJ2-5; possible D gene TRBD1, 6 bases. Trimming cost V 5 bases and J 2 bases, with 14 bases left between them. Germline V gives CDR1 KGHDR, CDR2 SFDVKD. The CDR3 spans 15 residues. CDR3 in amino acids: CATSVWDTDQETQYF. In DNA, the CDR3 is TGTGCCACCAGTGTGTGGGACACCGATCAAGAGACCCAGTACTTC.

This clonotype was counted at least ten times. The chain employs TRBV5-1 and TRBJ2-1; 9 nucleotides match TRBD2. The CDR3 runs 14 residues. V trimming: 3 bases; J trimming: 7 bases; junction bases outside the gene matches: 5. CDR1 is SGHRS, CDR2 YFSETQ, per germline. CDR3: CASSWTSGGNEQFF. DNA for the CDR3: TGCGCCAGCAGCTGGACCAGCGGGGGGAATGAGCAGTTCTTC. The variable domain in full, with the rest retrieved from reference TRBV5-1 and TRBJ2-1, is KAGVTQTPRYLIKTRGQQVTLSCSPISGHRSVSWYQQTPGQGLQFLFEYFSETQRNKGNFPGRFSGRQFSNSRSEMNVSTLELGDSALYLCASSWTSGGNEQFFGPGTRLTVL.

At least ten counts were recorded for this clonotype. The chain employs TRBV5-1 and TRBJ2-1, with 10 nucleotides matching TRBD1. V dropped 4 bases and J dropped 6; count of bases not matched to a gene: 7. Germline CDR1 and CDR2: SGHRS and YFSETQ. CDR3 size: 15 residues. The CDR3 loop is CASSVGTGDLNEQFF. CDR3 in DNA: TGCGCCAGCAGCGTCGGGACAGGGGATCTCAATGAGCAGTTCTTC.

This clonotype was detected many times. CDR3 sequence reads: CASRGTGQETQYF. The CDR3 bases are TGCGCCAGCAGGGGGACAGGGCAAGAGACCCAGTACTTC. The rearrangement links TRBV5-1 to TRBJ2-5; 9 bases are shared with TRBD1. CDR3 size: 13 residues. The V segment lost 5 bases and the J segment 2 bases; nucleotides outside the gene matches: 1. Per the germline V gene, CDR1 is SGHRS and CDR2 is YFSETQ.

Ten or more counts support this clonotype. V usage is TRBV15 and J usage is TRBJ2-2; D is possibly TRBD2 (6 bases). Per germline, CDR1 LNHNV and CDR2 YYDKDF (reference sequence). V was pared by 0 bases and J by 2 bases, with 10 bases between. This CDR3 region has 16 residues. CDR3 residues: CATSRDRAGNTGELFF. The CDR3 DNA reads as TGTGCCACCAGCAGAGATCGCGCGGGAAACACCGGGGAGCTGTTTTTT.